The 5 T cell receptor beta chains listed next were all sequenced from one sample in a study of naive and memory T cell subsets. Their antigens remain unidentified. Both TRBC1 and TRBC2 were covered by a beta constant-region primer of two equimolar oligonucleotides. The ligated cDNA underwent four PCR rounds using SP2 and nested alpha and beta constant-region primers. TCRdb recomputed calls from the UMI-ligation and nested PCR reads with MiXCR, one row per CDR3 protein. The table lists 140,000 to 150,000 distinct CDR3 sequences, 22% of them singletons. Findings of the study overall: A few larger clonotypes appeared in naive repertoires, especially CD8, possibly memory cells re-expressing CD45RA.

Sequencing used naive CD4+ T cells from blood. All receptors come from a human donor in good health.

This clonotype was seen more than once but under ten times. The V gene is TRBV28, the J gene TRBJ2-5; D assignment may be TRBD1 or TRBD2 (6 bases each). V was shortened by 3 bases and J by 2 bases, with 10 bases between the two germline ends. The CDR3 has 14 amino acids. CDR1 and CDR2 (germline): MDHEN, SYDVKM. The CDR3 loop is CASSFWGAQETQYF. The CDR3 DNA follows: TGTGCCAGCAGTTTCTGGGGGGCACAAGAGACCCAGTACTTC.

This clonotype was counted a few times. The genes are TRBV29-1 and TRBJ2-1; 12 nucleotides match TRBD2. Per germline, CDR1 SQVTM and CDR2 ANQGSEA. Trimming cost V 7 bases and J 6 bases; bases outside gene matches: 4. This CDR3 is built from 13 residues. CDR3 in amino acids: CSASTSGSNEQFF. CDR3 in DNA: TGCAGCGCGTCGACTAGCGGGAGCAATGAGCAGTTCTTC.

In its sample, this clonotype was seen once. The J gene is TRBJ2-7, the V gene TRBV29-1; TRBD2 might be the D (5 bases). The CDR3 extends over 15 amino acids. Germline-derived CDR1 and CDR2 are SQVTM and ANQGSEA. V lost 4 bases to trimming and J lost 6 bases, with 22 bases between them. In nucleotides, the CDR3 is TGCAGCGTTGTTCGGATCGAGGGATATGCGGGCGAGCAGTACTTC. It specifies CSVVRIEGYAGEQYF.

This chain joins TRBV12-3 or TRBV12-4 and TRBJ1-1; 7 bases agree with TRBD1. The CDR3 runs to 14 residues. The J segment lost 4 bases and the V segment lost 3 bases, leaving 5 bases of the junction unmatched. Written as DNA, the CDR3 is TGTGCCAGCAGTTTTAACAGGGGAGGCACTGAAGCTTTCTTT. This encodes CASSFNRGGTEAFF.

CDR3 DNA sequence: TGTGCCAGCAGGCGTACCGGGACAGACAGGGGTGAAGCTTTCTTT. This gives the protein CASRRTGTDRGEAFF. This chain joins TRBV12-3 or TRBV12-4 and TRBJ1-1; 8 positions match TRBD1. The J segment lost 7 bases and the V segment lost 6 bases, leaving 13 bases of the junction unmatched. CDR3 length equals 15 residues.